A single T cell receptor (beta chain) is shown here with its context. Its matching antigen is unknown. The PCR ran on 60 Vbeta and 13 Jbeta primers. In the original workflow: About 10 million shared chains were among 65 million to 85 million unique TCR beta chains counted in a later analysis. Assay used: immunoSEQ multiplex PCR; TCRdb lists only in-frame clones, some missing. V, J and clone size were drawn from that table, and D and trimming were deduced from the DNA. The sample yields about 120,000 clones, 65% to 80% seen once. These data come from a study of cytomegalovirus exposure and HLA in healthy donors. Study-wide background: A preliminary data release comprised 70 million to 95 million unique TCRs obtained from HLA-typed donors. The study's findings and limits: Cytomegalovirus-associated status was assigned to 164 TCR beta chains. Solely CMV serostatus was available to characterize immune exposure.

The V gene lost 6 bases and the J gene lost 3 bases, with 18 bases spanning the gap. The CDR3 runs 15 residues. Per the germline V gene, CDR1 is SGHTA and CDR2 is FQGNSA. Sequencing was performed on PBMCs. The genes are TRBV7-2 and TRBJ2-7, with a tentative D call TRBD1 (6 bases). The clonotype originates from a man in his thirties or forties in good health and CMV-seropositive. The CDR3 is CASSSPPRTVYEQYF. CDR3 coding DNA: TGTGCCAGCAGTTCACCCCCCCGGACAGTCTACGAGCAGTACTTC.